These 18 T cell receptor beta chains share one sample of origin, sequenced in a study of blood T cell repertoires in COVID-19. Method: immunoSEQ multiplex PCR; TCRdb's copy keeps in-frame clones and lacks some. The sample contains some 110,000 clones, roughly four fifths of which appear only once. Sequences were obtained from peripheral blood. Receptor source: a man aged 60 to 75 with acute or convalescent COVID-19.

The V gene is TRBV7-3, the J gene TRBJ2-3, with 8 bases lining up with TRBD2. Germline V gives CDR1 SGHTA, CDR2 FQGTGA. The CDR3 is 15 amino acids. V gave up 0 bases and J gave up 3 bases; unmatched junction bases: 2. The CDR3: CASSLTGRATDTQYF. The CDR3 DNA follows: TGTGCCAGCAGCTTAACCGGGAGGGCAACAGATACGCAGTATTTT.

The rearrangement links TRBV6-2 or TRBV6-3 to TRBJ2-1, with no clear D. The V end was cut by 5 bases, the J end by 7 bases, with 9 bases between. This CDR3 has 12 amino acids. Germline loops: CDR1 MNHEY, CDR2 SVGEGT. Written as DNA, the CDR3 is TGTGCCAGCAGTGGAGATTGGAATGAGCAGTTCTTC. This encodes CASSGDWNEQFF.

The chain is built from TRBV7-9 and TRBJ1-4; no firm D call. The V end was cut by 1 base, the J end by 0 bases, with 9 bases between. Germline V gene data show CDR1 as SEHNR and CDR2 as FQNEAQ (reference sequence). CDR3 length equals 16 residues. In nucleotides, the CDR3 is TGTGCCAGCAGCTTAGTTTACAGCTCAACTAATGAAAAACTGTTTTTT. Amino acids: CASSLVYSSTNEKLFF.

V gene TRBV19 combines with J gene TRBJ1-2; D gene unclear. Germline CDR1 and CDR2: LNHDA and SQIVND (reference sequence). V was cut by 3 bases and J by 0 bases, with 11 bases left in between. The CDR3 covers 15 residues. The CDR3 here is CASSIYGQANYGYTF. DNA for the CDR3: TGTGCCAGTAGTATCTATGGGCAAGCTAACTATGGCTACACCTTC.

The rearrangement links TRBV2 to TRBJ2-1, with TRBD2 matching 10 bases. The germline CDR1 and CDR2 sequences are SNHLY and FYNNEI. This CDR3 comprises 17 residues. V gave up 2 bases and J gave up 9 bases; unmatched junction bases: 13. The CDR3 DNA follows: TGTGCCAGCAGTGAACTGAGGGGTGGGACTAGCGTCCGTGAGCAGTTCTTC. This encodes CASSELRGGTSVREQFF.

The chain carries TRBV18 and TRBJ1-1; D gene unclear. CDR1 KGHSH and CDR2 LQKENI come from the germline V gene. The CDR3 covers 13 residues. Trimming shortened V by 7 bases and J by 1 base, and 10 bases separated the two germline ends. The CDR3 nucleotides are TGTGCCAGCTTTCCGCAGGCGAACACTGAAGCTTTCTTT. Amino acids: CASFPQANTEAFF.

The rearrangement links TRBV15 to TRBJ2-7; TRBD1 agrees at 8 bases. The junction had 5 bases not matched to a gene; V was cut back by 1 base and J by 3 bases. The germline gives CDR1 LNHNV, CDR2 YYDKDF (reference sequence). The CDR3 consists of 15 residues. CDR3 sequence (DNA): TGTGCCACCAGCAGAGCGGGCACAGGGGGCTACGAGCAGTACTTC. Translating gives CATSRAGTGGYEQYF.

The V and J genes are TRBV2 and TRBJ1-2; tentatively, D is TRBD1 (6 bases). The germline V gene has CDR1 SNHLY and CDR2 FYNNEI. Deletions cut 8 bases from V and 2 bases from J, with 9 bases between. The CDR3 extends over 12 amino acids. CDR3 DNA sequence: TGTGCCAGCCACAGGGAAAACTATGGCTACACCTTC. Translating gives CASHRENYGYTF. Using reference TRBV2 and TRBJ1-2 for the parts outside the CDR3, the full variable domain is EPEVTQTPSHQVTQMGQEVILRCVPISNHLYFYWYRQILGQKVEFLVSFYNNEISEKSEIFDDQFSVERPDGSNFTLKIRSTKLEDSAMYFCASHRENYGYTFGSGTRLTVV.

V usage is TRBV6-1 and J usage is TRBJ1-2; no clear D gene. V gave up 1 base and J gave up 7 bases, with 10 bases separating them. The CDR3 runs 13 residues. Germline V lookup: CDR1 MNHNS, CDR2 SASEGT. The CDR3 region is CASSEGLTGGYTF. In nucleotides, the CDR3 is TGTGCCAGCAGTGAAGGTTTGACGGGTGGCTACACCTTC.

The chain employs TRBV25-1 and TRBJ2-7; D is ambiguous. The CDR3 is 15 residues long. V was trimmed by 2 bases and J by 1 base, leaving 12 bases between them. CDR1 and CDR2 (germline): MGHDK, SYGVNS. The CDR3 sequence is CASSESGGRSYEQYF. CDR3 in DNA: TGTGCCAGCAGTGAAAGTGGCGGCAGATCCTACGAGCAGTACTTC.

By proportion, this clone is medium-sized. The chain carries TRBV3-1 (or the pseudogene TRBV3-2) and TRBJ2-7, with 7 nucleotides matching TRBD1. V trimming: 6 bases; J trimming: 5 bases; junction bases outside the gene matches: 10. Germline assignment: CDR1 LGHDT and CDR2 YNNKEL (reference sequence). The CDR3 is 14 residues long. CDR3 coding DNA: TGTGCCAGCAGACCGGACAGGCCGTCAAACGAGCAGTACTTC. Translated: CASRPDRPSNEQYF.

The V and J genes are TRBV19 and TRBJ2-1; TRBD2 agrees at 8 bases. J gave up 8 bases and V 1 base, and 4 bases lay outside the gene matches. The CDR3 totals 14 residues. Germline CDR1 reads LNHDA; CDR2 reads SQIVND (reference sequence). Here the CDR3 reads CASSIAGGPYEQFF. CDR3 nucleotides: TGTGCCAGTAGTATAGCGGGAGGGCCTTATGAGCAGTTCTTC.

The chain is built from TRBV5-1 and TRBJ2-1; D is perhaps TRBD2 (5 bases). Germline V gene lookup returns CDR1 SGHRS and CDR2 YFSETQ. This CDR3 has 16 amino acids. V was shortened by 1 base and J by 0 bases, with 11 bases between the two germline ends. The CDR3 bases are TGCGCCAGCAGCTTGCCGGGGTCCTTCTCCTACAATGAGCAGTTCTTC. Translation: CASSLPGSFSYNEQFF.

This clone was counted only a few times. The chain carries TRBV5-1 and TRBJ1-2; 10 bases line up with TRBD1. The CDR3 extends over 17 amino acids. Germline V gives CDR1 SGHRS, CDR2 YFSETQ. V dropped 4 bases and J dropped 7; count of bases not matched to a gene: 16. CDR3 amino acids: CASSEHPDRGRMFGYTF. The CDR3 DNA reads TGCGCCAGCAGCGAACATCCTGACAGGGGGCGTATGTTTGGCTACACCTTC.

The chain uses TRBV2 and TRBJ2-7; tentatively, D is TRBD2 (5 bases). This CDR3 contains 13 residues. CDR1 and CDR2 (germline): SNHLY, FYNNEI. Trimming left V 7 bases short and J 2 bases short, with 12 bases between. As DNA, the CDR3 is TGTGCCAGCAAGCGGACTGACACCTACGAGCAGTACTTC. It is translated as CASKRTDTYEQYF.

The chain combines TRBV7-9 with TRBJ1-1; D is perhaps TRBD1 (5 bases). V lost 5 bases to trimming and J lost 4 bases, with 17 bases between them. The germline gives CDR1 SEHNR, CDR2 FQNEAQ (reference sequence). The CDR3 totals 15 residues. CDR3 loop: CASSPDGRVLTEAFF. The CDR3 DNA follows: TGTGCCAGCAGCCCGGACGGCAGGGTACTCACTGAAGCTTTCTTT.

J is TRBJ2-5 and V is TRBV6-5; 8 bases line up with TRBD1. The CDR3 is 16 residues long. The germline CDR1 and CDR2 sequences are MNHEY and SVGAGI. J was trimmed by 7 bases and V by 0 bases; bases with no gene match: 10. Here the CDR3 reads CASSYSSGGGVGTQYF. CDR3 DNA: TGTGCCAGCAGTTACTCGTCAGGGGGCGGTGTGGGGACCCAGTACTTC.

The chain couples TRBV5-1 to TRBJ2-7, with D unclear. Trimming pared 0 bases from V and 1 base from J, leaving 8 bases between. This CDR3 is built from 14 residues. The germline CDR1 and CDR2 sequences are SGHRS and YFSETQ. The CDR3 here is CASSLDPVSYEQYF. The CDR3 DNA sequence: TGCGCCAGCAGCTTGGATCCCGTTTCCTACGAGCAGTACTTC. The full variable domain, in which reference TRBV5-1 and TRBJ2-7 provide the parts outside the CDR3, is KAGVTQTPRYLIKTRGQQVTLSCSPISGHRSVSWYQQTPGQGLQFLFEYFSETQRNKGNFPGRFSGRQFSNSRSEMNVSTLELGDSALYLCASSLDPVSYEQYFGPGTRLTVT.